One sample yielded the 3 T cell receptor beta chains listed below, sequenced in a study of cytomegalovirus exposure and HLA in healthy donors. Sequenced by immunoSEQ multiplex PCR; TCRdb stores in-frame clones only, minus some. The data show roughly 63,000 clones, 89% seen once. The sequenced material came from PBMCs. The receptor set was obtained from a woman between 18 and 29 years old in good health and CMV-seronegative.

The chain couples TRBV23-1 to TRBJ2-6; D is perhaps TRBD1 (7 bases). TRBV23-1 is an ORF; its function is uncertain. This CDR3 region has 21 residues. Trimming removed 0 bases at V and 1 base at J, with 22 bases between. The CDR3 DNA reads TGCGCCAGCAGTCAATCCAGGCAGGGGGGATATAGAGAGTCTGGGGCCAACGTCCTGACTTTC. Its translation: CASSQSRQGGYRESGANVLTF.

This chain links TRBV18 with TRBJ2-1, with D hard to call. Germline V gene sequence: CDR1 KGHSH, CDR2 LQKENI. This CDR3 has 14 residues. The V end lost 3 bases, the J end lost 4 bases, and 10 bases lay between the germline ends. The CDR3 here is CASSPPSEYNEQFF. The CDR3 region has the DNA TGTGCCAGCTCACCTCCTTCAGAATACAATGAGCAGTTCTTC. Variable domain in full (rest from reference TRBV18 and TRBJ2-1): NAGVMQNPRHLVRRRGQEARLRCSPMKGHSHVYWYRQLPEEGLKFMVYLQKENIIDESGMPKERFSAEFPKEGPSILRIQQVVRGDSAAYFCASSPPSEYNEQFFGPGTRLTVL.

V usage is TRBV5-1 and J usage is TRBJ1-5; D unclear. Looked up from germline, CDR1 is SGHRS and CDR2 is YFSETQ. Trimming removed 4 bases at V and 4 bases at J, with 9 bases between. The CDR3 loop spans 13 amino acids. The CDR3 here is CASSPSGNQPQHF. For the CDR3, the DNA is TGCGCCAGCAGCCCCTCGGGGAATCAGCCCCAGCATTTT.